This TCR beta chain comes out of a study of CD8 T cells in Susac syndrome. Study in general: Patients with Susac syndrome were, at the time of blood collection, therapy-naive, maintained on corticosteroids, or maintained on intravenous immunoglobulin alone. Whole-study findings and limits: In Susac syndrome, CD4+ T cell repertoires lacked any clonal expansion.

To note about this clonotype: Its target is not known.

The CDR3 has 15 residues. V lost 5 bases and J lost 1, with 14 bases in between. The authors reverse transcribed roughly 0.5 to 1 ug RNA with random hexamers. An immunoSEQ multiplex PCR amplified TCR beta CDR3 over 54 Vbeta and 13 Jbeta. TCRdb itself ran the immunoSEQ multiplex PCR reads through MiXCR, one entry per CDR3 protein. The data contain hundreds of thousands of distinct CDR3 sequences, around 96% of them seen just once; the ten biggest clones take up around 0.1%. The chain couples TRBV12-3 or TRBV12-4 to TRBJ1-1; D not resolved. Sequencing was performed on CD4+ T cells from PBMCs. This clonotype originated in a human donor with Susac syndrome. Here the CDR3 DNA reads TGTGCCAGCAGTAAATCCCGGACGGGGAACACTGAAGCTTTCTTT. This translates into CASSKSRTGNTEAFF.